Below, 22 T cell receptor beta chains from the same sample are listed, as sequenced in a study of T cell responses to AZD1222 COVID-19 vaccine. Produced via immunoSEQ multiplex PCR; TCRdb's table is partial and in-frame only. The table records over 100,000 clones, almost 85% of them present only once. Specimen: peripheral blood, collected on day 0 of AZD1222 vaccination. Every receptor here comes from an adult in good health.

The CDR3 loop reads CATEDRALGAFF. The DNA for the CDR3 is TGTGCCACCGAGGACAGGGCTTTAGGAGCTTTCTTT. The chain links TRBV24-1 to TRBJ1-1; 8 bases are a match to TRBD1. Germline V CDR1 and CDR2: KGHDR, SFDVKD. The V gene end was trimmed by 9 bases and the J gene end by 10 bases; junction bases not matched to a gene: 9. CDR3 length equals 12 residues.

In DNA form, the CDR3 reads TGCAGTGCTAGCACAGGACAGAGTAAGTTCTTC. Protein sequence: CSASTGQSKFF. The rearrangement joins TRBV20-1 to TRBJ2-1; D perhaps matches TRBD1 (6 bases). The V end lost 3 bases, the J end lost 14 bases, and 14 bases lay between the germline ends. The CDR3 consists of 11 residues. Germline assignment: CDR1 DFQATT and CDR2 SNEGSKA (reference sequence).

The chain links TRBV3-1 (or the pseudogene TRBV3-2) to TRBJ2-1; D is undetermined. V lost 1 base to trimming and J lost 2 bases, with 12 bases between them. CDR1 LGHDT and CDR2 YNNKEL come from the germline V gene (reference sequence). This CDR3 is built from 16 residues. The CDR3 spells CASSQASVAPYNEQFF. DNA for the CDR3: TGTGCCAGCAGCCAAGCCTCAGTAGCCCCCTACAATGAGCAGTTCTTC.

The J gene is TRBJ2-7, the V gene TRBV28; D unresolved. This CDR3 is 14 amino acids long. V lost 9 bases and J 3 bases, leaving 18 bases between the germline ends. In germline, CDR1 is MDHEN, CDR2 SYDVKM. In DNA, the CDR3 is TGTGCCAGTACGACGGGTGCGGTTCGCTACGAGCAGTACTTC. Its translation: CASTTGAVRYEQYF.

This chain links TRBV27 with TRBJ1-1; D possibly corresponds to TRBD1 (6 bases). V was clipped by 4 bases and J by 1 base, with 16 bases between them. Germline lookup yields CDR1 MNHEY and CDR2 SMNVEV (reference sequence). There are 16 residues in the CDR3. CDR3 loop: CASSSTGQIKNTEAFF. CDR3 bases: TGTGCCAGCAGTTCCACCGGACAGATAAAGAACACTGAAGCTTTCTTT.

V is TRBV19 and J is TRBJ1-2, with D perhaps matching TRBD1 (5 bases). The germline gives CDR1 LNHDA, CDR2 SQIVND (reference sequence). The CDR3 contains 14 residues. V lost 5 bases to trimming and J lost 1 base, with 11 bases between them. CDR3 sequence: CASSSRRDNYGYTF. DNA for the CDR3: TGTGCCAGTAGTTCCCGCAGGGATAACTATGGCTACACCTTC.

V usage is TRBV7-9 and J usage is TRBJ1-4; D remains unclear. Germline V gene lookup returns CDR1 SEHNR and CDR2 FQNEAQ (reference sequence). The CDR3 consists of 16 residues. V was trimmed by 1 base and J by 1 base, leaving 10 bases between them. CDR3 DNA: TGTGCCAGCAGCTTAGTTCAGTGGGGAACTAATGAAAAACTGTTTTTT. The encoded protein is CASSLVQWGTNEKLFF.

CDR3 in amino acids: CASRGNSPLHF. DNA of the CDR3: TGTGCCAGTAGGGGTAATTCACCCCTCCACTTT. This chain links TRBV19 with TRBJ1-6; D is ambiguous. CDR1 and CDR2 (germline): LNHDA, SQIVND (reference sequence). V lost 6 bases to trimming and J lost 6 bases, with 3 bases between them. The CDR3 spans 11 residues.

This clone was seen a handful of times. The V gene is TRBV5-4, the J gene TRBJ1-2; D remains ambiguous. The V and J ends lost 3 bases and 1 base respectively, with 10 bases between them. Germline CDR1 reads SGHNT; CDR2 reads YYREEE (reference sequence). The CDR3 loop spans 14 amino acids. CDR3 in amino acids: CASSSNVLNYGYTF. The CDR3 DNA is TGTGCCAGCAGCTCGAATGTTCTTAACTATGGCTACACCTTC.

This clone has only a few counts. This CDR3 reads CASSSGQLGYGYTF. The CDR3 nucleotides are TGTGCCAGCAGCTCAGGACAACTTGGCTATGGCTACACCTTC. This rearrangement joins TRBV5-5 to TRBJ1-2; weak D call: TRBD1 (5 bases). This CDR3 contains 14 residues. The V and J ends lost 3 bases and 4 bases respectively, with 13 bases between them. CDR1 SGHKS and CDR2 YYEKEE come from the germline V gene (reference sequence). Full variable domain (rest looked up from reference TRBV5-5 and TRBJ1-2): DAGVTQSPTHLIKTRGQQVTLRCSPISGHKSVSWYQQVLGQGPQFIFQYYEKEERGRGNFPDRFSARQFPNYSSELNVNALLLGDSALYLCASSSGQLGYGYTFGSGTRLTVV.

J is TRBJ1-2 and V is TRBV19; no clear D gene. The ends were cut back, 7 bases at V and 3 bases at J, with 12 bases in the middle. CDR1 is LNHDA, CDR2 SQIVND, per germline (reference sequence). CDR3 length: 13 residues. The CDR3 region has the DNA TGTGCCAGTAAACCGGACGGGTACTATGGCTACACCTTC. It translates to CASKPDGYYGYTF.

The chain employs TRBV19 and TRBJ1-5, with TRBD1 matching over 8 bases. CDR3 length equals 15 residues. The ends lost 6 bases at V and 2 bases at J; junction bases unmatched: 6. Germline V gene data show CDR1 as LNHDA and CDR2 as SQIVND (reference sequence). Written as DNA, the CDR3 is TGTGCCAGTAGATCTCAGACAGGGGGCAATCAGCCCCAGCATTTT. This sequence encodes CASRSQTGGNQPQHF.

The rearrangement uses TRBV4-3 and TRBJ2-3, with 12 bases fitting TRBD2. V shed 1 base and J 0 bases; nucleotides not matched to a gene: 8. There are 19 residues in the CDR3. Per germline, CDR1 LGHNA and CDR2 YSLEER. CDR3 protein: CASSQGPVLAGGSTDTQYF. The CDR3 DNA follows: TGCGCCAGCAGCCAAGGCCCCGTTCTAGCGGGGGGGAGCACAGATACGCAGTATTTT.

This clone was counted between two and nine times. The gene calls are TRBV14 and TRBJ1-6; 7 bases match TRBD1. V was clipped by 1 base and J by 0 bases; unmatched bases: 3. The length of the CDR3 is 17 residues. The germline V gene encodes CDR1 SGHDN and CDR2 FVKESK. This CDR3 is CASSQVSGGSYNSPLHF. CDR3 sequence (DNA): TGTGCCAGCAGCCAAGTGTCAGGGGGCTCCTATAATTCACCCCTCCACTTT.

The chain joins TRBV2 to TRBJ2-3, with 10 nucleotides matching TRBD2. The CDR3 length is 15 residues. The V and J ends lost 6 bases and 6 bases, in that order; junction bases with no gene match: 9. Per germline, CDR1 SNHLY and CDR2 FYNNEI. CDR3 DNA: TGTGCCAGCAGAGGTAGCGGGGGGCCTGGGGATACGCAGTATTTT. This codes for CASRGSGGPGDTQYF.

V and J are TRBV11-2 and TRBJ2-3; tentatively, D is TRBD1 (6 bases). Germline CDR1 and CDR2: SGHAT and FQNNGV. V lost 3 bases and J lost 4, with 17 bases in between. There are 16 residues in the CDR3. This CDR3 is CASSLGALVSADTQYF. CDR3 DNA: TGTGCCAGCAGCTTGGGGGCACTAGTTTCAGCAGATACGCAGTATTTT.

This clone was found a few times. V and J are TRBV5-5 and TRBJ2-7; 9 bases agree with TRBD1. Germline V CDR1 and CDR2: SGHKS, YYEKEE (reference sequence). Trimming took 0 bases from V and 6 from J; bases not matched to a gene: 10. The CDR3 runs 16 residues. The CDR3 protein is CASSLATGTGKSEQYF. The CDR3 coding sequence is TGTGCCAGCAGCTTGGCGACCGGGACAGGGAAGTCCGAGCAGTACTTC.

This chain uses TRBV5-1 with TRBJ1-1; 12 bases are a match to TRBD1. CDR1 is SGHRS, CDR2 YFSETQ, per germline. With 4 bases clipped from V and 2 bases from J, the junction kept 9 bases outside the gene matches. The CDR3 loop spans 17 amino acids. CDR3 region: CASSGGQGAGLNTEAFF. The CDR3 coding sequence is TGCGCCAGCAGCGGGGGACAGGGGGCCGGACTAAACACTGAAGCTTTCTTT. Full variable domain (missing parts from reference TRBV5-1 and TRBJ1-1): KAGVTQTPRYLIKTRGQQVTLSCSPISGHRSVSWYQQTPGQGLQFLFEYFSETQRNKGNFPGRFSGRQFSNSRSEMNVSTLELGDSALYLCASSGGQGAGLNTEAFFGQGTRLTVV.

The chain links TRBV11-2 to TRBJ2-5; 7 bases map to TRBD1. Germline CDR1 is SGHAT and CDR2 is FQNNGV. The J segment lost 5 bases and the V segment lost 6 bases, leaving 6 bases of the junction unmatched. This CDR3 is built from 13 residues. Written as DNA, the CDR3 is TGTGCCAGCAGAATCACAGGGGCCGAGACCCAGTACTTC. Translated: CASRITGAETQYF. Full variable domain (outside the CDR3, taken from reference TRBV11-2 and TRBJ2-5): EAGVAQSPRYKIIEKRQSVAFWCNPISGHATLYWYQQILGQGPKLLIQFQNNGVVDDSQLPKDRFSAERLKGVDSTLKIQPAKLEDSAVYLCASRITGAETQYFGPGTRLLVL.

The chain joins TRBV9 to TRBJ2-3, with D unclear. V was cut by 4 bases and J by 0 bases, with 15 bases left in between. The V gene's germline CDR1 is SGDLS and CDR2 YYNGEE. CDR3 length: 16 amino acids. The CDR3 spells CASSSSLLHSTDTQYF. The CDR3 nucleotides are TGTGCCAGCAGCTCCTCCCTCCTCCACAGCACAGATACGCAGTATTTT.

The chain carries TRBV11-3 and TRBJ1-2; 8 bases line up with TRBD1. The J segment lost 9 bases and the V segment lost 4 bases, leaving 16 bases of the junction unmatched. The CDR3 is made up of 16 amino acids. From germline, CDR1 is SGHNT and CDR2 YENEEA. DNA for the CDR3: TGTGCCAGCAGCTCGGACAGGGCGGATCCACGGTCGAGCTACACCTTC. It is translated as CASSSDRADPRSSYTF.

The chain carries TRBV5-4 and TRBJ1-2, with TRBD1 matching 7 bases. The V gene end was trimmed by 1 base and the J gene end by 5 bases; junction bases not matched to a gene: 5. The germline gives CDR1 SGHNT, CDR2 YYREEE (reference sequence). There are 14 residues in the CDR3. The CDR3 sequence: CASSLPGRGYGYTF. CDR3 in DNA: TGTGCCAGCAGCTTGCCAGGCAGGGGGTATGGCTACACCTTC.